The 21 T cell receptor beta chains in this list originate from one sample, sequenced in a study of blood T cells in healthy people across ages. A second PCR of roughly 7 to 11 cycles used a sample-barcoded 5' primer and a J-beta primer mix. TCRdb used MiXCR to reprocess the 5' RACE reads, holding one entry per CDR3 protein. The sample includes 1.5 million to 2 million distinct CDR3 sequences, around 50% of them seen just once. Material for sequencing was blood. The receptors derive from a woman aged 40 to 50 in good health.

In its sample, this clonotype was seen a few times. The chain couples TRBV12-3 or TRBV12-4 to TRBJ2-3; the D call may be TRBD1 or TRBD2 (6 bases each). V was shortened by 6 bases and J by 2 bases, with 12 bases between the two germline ends. The CDR3 totals 14 residues. The CDR3 region is CASRRDTVTDTQYF. CDR3 in DNA: TGTGCCAGCAGGCGGGACACAGTCACAGATACGCAGTATTTT.

This clonotype was counted a few times. The chain employs TRBV20-1 and TRBJ2-1; no clear D gene. The CDR3 length is 12 residues. Germline CDR1 DFQATT, CDR2 SNEGSKA (reference sequence). Deletions cut 1 base from V and 8 bases from J, with 9 bases between. The CDR3 region is CSARVQPDEQFF. The CDR3 nucleotides read TGCAGTGCTAGAGTCCAGCCCGATGAGCAGTTCTTC.

On this clonotype: A much bigger clone sits one base away, suggesting this may be a read error. This rearrangement joins TRBV7-9 to TRBJ2-1; the match to TRBD1 covers 8 bases. CDR3 length equals 16 residues. From germline, CDR1 is SEHNR and CDR2 FQNEAQ (reference sequence). V lost 5 bases, J lost 5 bases, and 11 bases stayed unmatched. The CDR3 DNA sequence: TGTGCCAGCAGCGACGCTGAGACAGGGGTTCACAATGAGCAGTTCTTC. Protein sequence: CASSDAETGVHNEQFF.

The chain links TRBV25-1 to TRBJ1-2, with D uncertain. The CDR3 is 11 residues long. The V end was cut by 1 base, the J end by 7 bases, with 4 bases between. Germline V gene data show CDR1 as MGHDK and CDR2 as SYGVNS. The CDR3 DNA reads TGTGCCAGCAGTGAATTTAGTGGCTACACCTTC. It codes for CASSEFSGYTF.

This chain connects TRBV29-1 to TRBJ2-7; TRBD1 might be the D (6 bases). The J call is uncertain, as TRBJ2-5 better fits the DNA end. The CDR3 sequence is 15 residues long. Per the germline V gene, CDR1 is SQVTM and CDR2 is ANQGSEA. CDR3 in amino acids: CSVEDLHQQGETQYF. In DNA form, the CDR3 reads TGCAGCGTTGAAGATCTTCATCAACAGGGAGAGACCCAGTACTTC.

This clonotype was picked up a small number of times. The rearrangement joins TRBV12-3 or TRBV12-4 to TRBJ2-5, with 10 positions matching TRBD1. The CDR3 has 19 residues. V was pared by 6 bases and J by 3 bases, with 19 bases of the junction left unmatched. CDR3 sequence (DNA): TGTGCCAGCAGCTCCGGGACAGGGGTTTTGACAGCCGGAGAAGAGACCCAGTACTTC. This gives the protein CASSSGTGVLTAGEETQYF.

The chain couples TRBV29-1 to TRBJ2-2, with 8 bases lining up with TRBD2. The V gene's germline CDR1 is SQVTM and CDR2 ANQGSEA. V shed 3 bases and J 7 bases; nucleotides not matched to a gene: 10. The CDR3 runs 15 residues. The CDR3 spells CSVDTGGAFGGELFF. The CDR3 DNA is TGCAGCGTTGATACCGGGGGGGCCTTCGGCGGGGAGCTGTTTTTT.

J is TRBJ1-4 and V is TRBV21-1. TRBV21-1 is classified as a pseudogene. CDR3 length: 15 residues. CDR3 loop: CASSNGEEYNEKLFF. The CDR3 nucleotides are TGTGCCAGCAGCAATGGCGAAGAGTATAATGAAAAACTGTTTTTT.

In its sample, this clonotype was seen a few times. The V call is TRBV7-6, the J call TRBJ2-1; 10 bases are a match to TRBD2. CDR1 is SGHVS, CDR2 FNYEAQ, per germline. Germline trimming cut 7 bases from V and 6 bases from J; bases unmatched to any gene: 6. CDR3 length: 14 amino acids. CDR3 sequence reads: CASTSGLAFNEQFF. The DNA for the CDR3 is TGTGCCAGCACCTCGGGACTAGCGTTCAATGAGCAGTTCTTC. The full variable domain, completed using reference TRBV7-6 and TRBJ2-1, is GAGVSQSPRYKVTKRGQDVALRCDPISGHVSLYWYRQALGQGPEFLTYFNYEAQQDKSGLPNDRFSAERPEGSISTLTIQRTEQRDSAMYRCASTSGLAFNEQFFGPGTRLTVL.

This clonotype was picked up a small number of times. V usage is TRBV5-1 and J usage is TRBJ2-1; 7 positions match TRBD1. CDR3 size: 14 residues. Germline CDR1 SGHRS, CDR2 YFSETQ. V dropped 2 bases and J dropped 4; count of bases not matched to a gene: 3. This CDR3 reads CASSLKGAYNEQFF. DNA for the CDR3: TGCGCCAGCAGCTTAAAGGGGGCGTACAATGAGCAGTTCTTC. Complete variable domain (other parts from reference TRBV5-1 and TRBJ2-1): KAGVTQTPRYLIKTRGQQVTLSCSPISGHRSVSWYQQTPGQGLQFLFEYFSETQRNKGNFPGRFSGRQFSNSRSEMNVSTLELGDSALYLCASSLKGAYNEQFFGPGTRLTVL.

The chain has TRBV9 and TRBJ2-5, with 7 bases that match TRBD2. CDR1 and CDR2 (germline): SGDLS, YYNGEE. The CDR3 has 15 amino acids. After removal of 3 bases from V and 5 bases from J, the junction contained 10 bases not matched to a gene. The CDR3 reads CASSAQTSITETQYF. Here the CDR3 DNA reads TGTGCCAGCAGCGCCCAGACTAGCATAACGGAGACCCAGTACTTC.

This clonotype turned up a few times. The chain combines TRBV25-1 with TRBJ2-3; no firm D call. Per germline, CDR1 MGHDK and CDR2 SYGVNS. V lost 0 bases and J 3 bases, leaving 7 bases between the germline ends. CDR3 length equals 14 residues. CDR3 residues: CASSEYTVTDTQYF. The DNA for the CDR3 is TGTGCCAGCAGTGAATATACAGTAACAGATACGCAGTATTTT.

This clonotype was recorded at least ten times. The rearrangement uses TRBV12-3 or TRBV12-4 and TRBJ2-3; D not resolved. The CDR3 contains 17 residues. Trimming removed 4 bases from V and 0 bases from J, with 17 bases in between. CDR3 sequence (DNA): TGTGCCAGCAGTTCCACCCCAGGACCAACTAGCACAGATACGCAGTATTTT. Translation: CASSSTPGPTSTDTQYF.

The chain is built from TRBV18 and TRBJ1-1; 7 nucleotides agree with TRBD1. The ends lost 4 bases at V and 3 bases at J; junction bases unmatched: 5. This CDR3 has 14 amino acids. Germline lookup yields CDR1 KGHSH and CDR2 LQKENI. The CDR3 sequence: CASSRQGGDTEAFF. The CDR3 coding sequence is TGTGCCAGCTCACGACAGGGCGGGGACACTGAAGCTTTCTTT.

This clonotype occurred a few times. CDR3 amino acids: CASAGGAFNEQFF. The CDR3 nucleotides are TGCGCCAGCGCGGGGGGAGCTTTCAATGAGCAGTTCTTC. The chain combines TRBV4-3 with TRBJ2-1; 8 nucleotides align to TRBD2. Germline CDR1 LGHNA, CDR2 YSLEER. The CDR3 totals 13 residues. V lost 8 bases, J lost 6 bases, and 6 bases stayed unmatched.

The chain has TRBV9 and TRBJ2-1; a possible D gene is TRBD2 (6 bases). The last part of the DNA fits TRBJ2-7 better; the J call may be wrong. Germline V gene sequence: CDR1 SGDLS, CDR2 YYNGEE. This CDR3 spans 14 amino acids. CDR3 bases: TGTGCCAGCAGCCCGTGGACTACCTACAATGAGCAGTACTTC. Protein product: CASSPWTTYNEQYF.

The sample holds many counts of this clonotype. The V call is TRBV29-1, the J call TRBJ2-1, with D unresolved. Per the germline V gene, CDR1 is SQVTM and CDR2 is ANQGSEA. V lost 4 bases and J lost 6, with 10 bases in between. The CDR3 has 12 amino acids. CDR3 loop: CSVALQGNEQFF. The CDR3 DNA is TGCAGCGTTGCCCTACAAGGCAATGAGCAGTTCTTC.

This rearrangement joins TRBV7-2 to TRBJ1-4; tentatively, D is TRBD1 (5 bases). V was shortened by 5 bases and J by 12 bases, with 13 bases between the two germline ends. The CDR3 extends over 12 amino acids. Germline CDR1 SGHTA, CDR2 FQGNSA. The DNA of the CDR3 is TGTGCCAGCAGCCCGCAGCTGGGGGAACTGTTTTTT. Amino acid sequence: CASSPQLGELFF.

The V and J genes are TRBV4-3 and TRBJ2-7; 8 nucleotides align to TRBD1. Germline V gives CDR1 LGHNA, CDR2 YSLEER. This CDR3 has 17 residues. V was pared by 3 bases and J by 2 bases, with 12 bases of the junction left unmatched. CDR3 nucleotides: TGCGCCAGCAGCCACGGCCCCGGGACAGGACTAACCTACGAGCAGTACTTC. Amino acids: CASSHGPGTGLTYEQYF.

This clonotype was detected a few times. This rearrangement joins TRBV5-1 to TRBJ2-1; the D is unclear. CDR1 and CDR2 from the germline V gene are SGHRS and YFSETQ. There are 13 residues in the CDR3. Deletions cut 2 bases from V and 8 bases from J, with 11 bases between. The CDR3 sequence: CASSLRAGYEQFF. As DNA, the CDR3 is TGCGCCAGCAGCTTACGAGCAGGCTATGAGCAGTTCTTC.

The chain combines TRBV6-2 or TRBV6-3 with TRBJ2-5; weak D call: TRBD2 (6 bases). From germline, CDR1 is MNHEY and CDR2 SVGEGT. Trimming removed 0 bases at V and 12 bases at J, with 11 bases between. CDR3 length equals 12 residues. CDR3 bases: TGTGCCAGCAGTTACTCGGAGGGAGCGGAGTACTTC. It yields the protein CASSYSEGAEYF.